The present TCR beta chain was sequenced within a study of cytomegalovirus exposure and HLA in healthy donors. Turning to this clone: Its antigen remains unidentified.

Whole-study findings and limits: The majority of TCR sequences were rare, yet some public TCRs appeared in many donors.

The PCR used 60 Vbeta and 13 Jbeta primers. Assay: immunoSEQ multiplex PCR; the TCRdb copy retains only in-frame clones and omits some. The data show 150,000 to 200,000 clones, roughly 70% seen once. The specimen sequenced was PBMCs. This clonotype originated in a woman between 45 and 60 years old in good health and CMV-seropositive.

The CDR3 DNA is TGCGCCAGCAGCCAATTGACGGGTCAGCACTATGGCTACACCTTC. This gives the protein CASSQLTGQHYGYTF. This chain uses TRBV4-1 with TRBJ1-2, with D unresolved. The CDR3 has 15 residues. The V gene lost 2 bases and the J gene lost 3 bases, with 13 bases spanning the gap. Germline V gives CDR1 MGHRA, CDR2 YSYEKL.